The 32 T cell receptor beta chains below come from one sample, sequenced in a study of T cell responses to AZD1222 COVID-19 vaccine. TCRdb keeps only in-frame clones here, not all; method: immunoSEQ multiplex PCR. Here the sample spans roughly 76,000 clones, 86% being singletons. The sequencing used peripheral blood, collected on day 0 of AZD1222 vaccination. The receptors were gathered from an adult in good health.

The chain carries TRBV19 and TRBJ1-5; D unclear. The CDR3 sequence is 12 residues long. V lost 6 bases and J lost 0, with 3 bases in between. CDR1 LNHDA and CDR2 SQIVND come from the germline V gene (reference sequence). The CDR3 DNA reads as TGTGCCAGTAGCTATAGCAATCAGCCCCAGCATTTT. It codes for CASSYSNQPQHF.

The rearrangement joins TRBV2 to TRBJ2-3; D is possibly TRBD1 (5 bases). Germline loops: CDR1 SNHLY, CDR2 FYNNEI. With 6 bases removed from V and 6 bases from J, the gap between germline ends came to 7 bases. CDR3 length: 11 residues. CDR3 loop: CASRDIDTQYF. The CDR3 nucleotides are TGTGCCAGCAGGGACATCGATACGCAGTATTTT.

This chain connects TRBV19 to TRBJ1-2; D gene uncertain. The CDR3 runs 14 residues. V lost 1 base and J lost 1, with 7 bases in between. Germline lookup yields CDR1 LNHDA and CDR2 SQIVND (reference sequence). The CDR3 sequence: CASSIVGFNYGYTF. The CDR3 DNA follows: TGTGCCAGTAGTATAGTCGGGTTTAACTATGGCTACACCTTC.

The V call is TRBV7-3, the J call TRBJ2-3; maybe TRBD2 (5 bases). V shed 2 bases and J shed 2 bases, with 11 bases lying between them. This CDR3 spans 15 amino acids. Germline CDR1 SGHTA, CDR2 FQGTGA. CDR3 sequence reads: CASSLGLADTDTQYF. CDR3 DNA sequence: TGTGCCAGCAGCTTAGGGCTAGCAGACACAGATACGCAGTATTTT.

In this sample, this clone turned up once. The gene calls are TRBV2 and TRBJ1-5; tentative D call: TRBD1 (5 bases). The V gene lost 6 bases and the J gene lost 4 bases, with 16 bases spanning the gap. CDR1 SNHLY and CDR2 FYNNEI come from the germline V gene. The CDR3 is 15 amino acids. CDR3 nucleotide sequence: TGTGCCAGCAGGAGTAGGGACTTAGTTAATCAGCCCCAGCATTTT. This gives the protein CASRSRDLVNQPQHF.

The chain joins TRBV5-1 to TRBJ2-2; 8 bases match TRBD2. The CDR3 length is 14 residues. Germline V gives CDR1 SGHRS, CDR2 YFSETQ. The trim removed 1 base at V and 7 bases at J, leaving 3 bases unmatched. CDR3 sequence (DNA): TGCGCCAGCAGCTTGACTAGCGGCATCGGGGAGCTGTTTTTT. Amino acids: CASSLTSGIGELFF.

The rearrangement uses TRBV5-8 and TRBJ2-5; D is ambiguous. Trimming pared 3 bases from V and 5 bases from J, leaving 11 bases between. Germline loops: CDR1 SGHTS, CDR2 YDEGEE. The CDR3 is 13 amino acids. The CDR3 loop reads CASSSPPRETQYF. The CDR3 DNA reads TGTGCCAGCAGCTCCCCTCCCCGGGAGACCCAGTACTTC.

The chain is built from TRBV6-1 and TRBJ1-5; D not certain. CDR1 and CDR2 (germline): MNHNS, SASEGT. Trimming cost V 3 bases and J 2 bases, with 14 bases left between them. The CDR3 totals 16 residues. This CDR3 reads CASSEMVGIGNQPQHF. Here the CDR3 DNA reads TGTGCCAGCAGTGAGATGGTAGGGATCGGCAATCAGCCCCAGCATTTT.

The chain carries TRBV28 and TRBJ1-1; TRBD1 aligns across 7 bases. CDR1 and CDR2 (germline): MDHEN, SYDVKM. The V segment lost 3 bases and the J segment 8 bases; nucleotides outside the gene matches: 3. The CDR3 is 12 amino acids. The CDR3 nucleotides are TGTGCCAGCAGTTTCACACAGGGGGAAGCTTTCTTT. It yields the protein CASSFTQGEAFF.

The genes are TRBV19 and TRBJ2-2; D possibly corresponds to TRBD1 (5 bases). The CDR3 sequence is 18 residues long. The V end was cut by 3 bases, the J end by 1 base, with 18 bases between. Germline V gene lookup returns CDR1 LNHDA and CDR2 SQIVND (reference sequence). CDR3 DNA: TGTGCCAGTAGTATCCCCCAAGGGGCGTCGGGGAACACCGGGGAGCTGTTTTTT. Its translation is CASSIPQGASGNTGELFF.

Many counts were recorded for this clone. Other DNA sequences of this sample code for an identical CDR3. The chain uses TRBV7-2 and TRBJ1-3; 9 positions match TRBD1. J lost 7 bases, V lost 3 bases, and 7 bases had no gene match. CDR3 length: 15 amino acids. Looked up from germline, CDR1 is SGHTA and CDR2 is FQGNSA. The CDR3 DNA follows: TGTGCCAGCAGCTTTGGGACAGGGAAAGGGAACACCATATATTTT. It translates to CASSFGTGKGNTIYF.

The CDR3 nucleotides read TGTGCCAGCAAGGGACAGGCGATGAACACTGAAGCTTTCTTT. Translated, it gives CASKGQAMNTEAFF. The V and J genes are TRBV6-4 and TRBJ1-1; 8 bases match TRBD1. CDR1 is MRHNA, CDR2 SNTAGT, per germline. The CDR3 extends over 14 amino acids. V lost 7 bases and J lost 0; bases outside the gene matches: 4.

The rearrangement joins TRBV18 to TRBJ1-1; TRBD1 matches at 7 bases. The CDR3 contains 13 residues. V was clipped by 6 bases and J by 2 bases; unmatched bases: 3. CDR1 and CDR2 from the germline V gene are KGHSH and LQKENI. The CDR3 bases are TGTGCCAGCTCGGGACAGACAAACACTGAAGCTTTCTTT. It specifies CASSGQTNTEAFF. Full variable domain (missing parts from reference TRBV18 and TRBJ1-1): NAGVMQNPRHLVRRRGQEARLRCSPMKGHSHVYWYRQLPEEGLKFMVYLQKENIIDESGMPKERFSAEFPKEGPSILRIQQVVRGDSAAYFCASSGQTNTEAFFGQGTRLTVV.

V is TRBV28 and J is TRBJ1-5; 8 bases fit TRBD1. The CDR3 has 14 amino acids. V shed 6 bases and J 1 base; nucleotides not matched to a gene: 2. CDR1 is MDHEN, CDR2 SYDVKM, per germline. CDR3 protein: CASRGDRSNQPQHF. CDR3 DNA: TGTGCCAGCAGGGGGGACAGGAGCAATCAGCCCCAGCATTTT.

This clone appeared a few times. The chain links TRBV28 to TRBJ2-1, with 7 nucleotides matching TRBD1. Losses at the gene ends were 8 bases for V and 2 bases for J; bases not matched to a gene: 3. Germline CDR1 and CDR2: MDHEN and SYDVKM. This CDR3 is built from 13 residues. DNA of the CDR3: TGTGCCAGCGGTGACAGGGCCTACAATGAGCAGTTCTTC. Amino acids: CASGDRAYNEQFF.

The CDR3 sequence is CASSLVGSSYEQYF. For the CDR3, the DNA is TGTGCCAGCAGCTTAGTGGGCAGCTCCTACGAGCAGTACTTC. The chain employs TRBV7-2 and TRBJ2-7; D is undetermined. The CDR3 totals 14 residues. V dropped 1 base and J dropped 0 bases, with 7 bases sitting between them. The germline V gene has CDR1 SGHTA and CDR2 FQGNSA.

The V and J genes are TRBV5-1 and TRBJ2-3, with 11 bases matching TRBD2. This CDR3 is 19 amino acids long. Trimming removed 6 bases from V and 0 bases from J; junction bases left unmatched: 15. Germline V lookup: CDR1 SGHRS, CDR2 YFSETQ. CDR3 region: CASIPAKLAGATSTDTQYF. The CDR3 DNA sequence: TGCGCCAGCATTCCGGCGAAACTAGCGGGGGCTACTAGCACAGATACGCAGTATTTT.

CDR3 protein: CASSRFLSGSGDEKLFF. CDR3 nucleotides: TGTGCCAGCAGCCGCTTCTTATCAGGGTCAGGAGATGAAAAACTGTTTTTT. The chain joins TRBV14 to TRBJ1-4; D perhaps matches TRBD1 (5 bases). Germline CDR1 is SGHDN and CDR2 is FVKESK. The CDR3 has 17 residues. V lost 4 bases, J lost 6 bases, and 21 bases lay in between.

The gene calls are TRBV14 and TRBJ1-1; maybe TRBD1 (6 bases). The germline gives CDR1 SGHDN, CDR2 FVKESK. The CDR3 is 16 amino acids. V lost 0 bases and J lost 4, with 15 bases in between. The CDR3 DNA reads TGTGCCAGCAGCCAAGACTCCCGGGGGCTTAGCACTGAAGCTTTCTTT. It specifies CASSQDSRGLSTEAFF.

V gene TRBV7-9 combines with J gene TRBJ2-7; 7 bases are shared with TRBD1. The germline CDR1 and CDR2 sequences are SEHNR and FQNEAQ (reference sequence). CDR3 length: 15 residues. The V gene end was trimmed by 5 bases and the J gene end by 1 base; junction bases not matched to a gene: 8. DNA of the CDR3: TGTGCCAGCAGCCCCACACCGGGACAGTCCTACGAGCAGTACTTC. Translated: CASSPTPGQSYEQYF.

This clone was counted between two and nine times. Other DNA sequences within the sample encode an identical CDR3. The CDR3 coding sequence is TGTGCCTGGAGTGTTCGGGAGACCCAGTACTTC. It specifies CAWSVRETQYF. The chain uses TRBV30 and TRBJ2-5; D uncertain. The V end was cut by 0 bases, the J end by 5 bases, with 4 bases between. The CDR3 is 11 amino acids. In germline, CDR1 is GTSNPN, CDR2 SVGIG (reference sequence). Full variable domain (rest looked up from reference TRBV30 and TRBJ2-5): SQTIHQWPATLVQPVGSPLSLECTVEGTSNPNLYWYRQAAGRGLQLLFYSVGIGQISSEVPQNLSASRPQDRQFILSSKKLLLSDSGFYLCAWSVRETQYFGPGTRLLVL.

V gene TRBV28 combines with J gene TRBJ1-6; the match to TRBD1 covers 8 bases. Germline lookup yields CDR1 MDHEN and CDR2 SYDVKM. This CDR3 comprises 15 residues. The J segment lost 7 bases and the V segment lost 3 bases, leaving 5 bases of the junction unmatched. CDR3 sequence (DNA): TGTGCCAGCAGTTTTTTACAGGGGGGCAATTCACCCCTCCACTTT. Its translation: CASSFLQGGNSPLHF. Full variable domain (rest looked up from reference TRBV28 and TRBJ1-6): DVKVTQSSRYLVKRTGEKVFLECVQDMDHENMFWYRQDPGLGLRLIYFSYDVKMKEKGDIPEGYSVSREKKERFSLILESASTNQTSMYLCASSFLQGGNSPLHFGNGTRLTVT.

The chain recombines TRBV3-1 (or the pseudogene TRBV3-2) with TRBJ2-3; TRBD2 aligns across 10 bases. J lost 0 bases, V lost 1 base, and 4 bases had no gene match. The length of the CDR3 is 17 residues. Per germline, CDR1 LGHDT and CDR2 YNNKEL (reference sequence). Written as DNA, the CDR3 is TGTGCCAGCAGCCAAGGCTATAGCGGGAGGAGCACAGATACGCAGTATTTT. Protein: CASSQGYSGRSTDTQYF.

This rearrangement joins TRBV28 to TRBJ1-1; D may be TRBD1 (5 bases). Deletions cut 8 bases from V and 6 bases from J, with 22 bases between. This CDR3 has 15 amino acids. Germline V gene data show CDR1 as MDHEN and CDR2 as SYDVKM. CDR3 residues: CASPPRSIRDPEAFF. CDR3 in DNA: TGTGCCAGCCCACCTCGATCTATACGGGACCCTGAAGCTTTCTTT. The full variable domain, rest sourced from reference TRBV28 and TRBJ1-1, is DVKVTQSSRYLVKRTGEKVFLECVQDMDHENMFWYRQDPGLGLRLIYFSYDVKMKEKGDIPEGYSVSREKKERFSLILESASTNQTSMYLCASPPRSIRDPEAFFGQGTRLTVV.

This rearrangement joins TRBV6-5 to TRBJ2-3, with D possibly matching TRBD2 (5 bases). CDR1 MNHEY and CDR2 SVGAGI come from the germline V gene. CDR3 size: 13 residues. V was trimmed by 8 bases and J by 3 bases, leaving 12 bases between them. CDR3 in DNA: TGTGCCAGCGGACGAAGAGGGACAGATACGCAGTATTTT. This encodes CASGRRGTDTQYF.

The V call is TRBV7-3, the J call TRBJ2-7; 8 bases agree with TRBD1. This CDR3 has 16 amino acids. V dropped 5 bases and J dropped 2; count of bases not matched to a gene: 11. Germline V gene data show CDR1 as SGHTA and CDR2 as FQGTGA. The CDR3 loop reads CASSPSGGDSAYEQYF. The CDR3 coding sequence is TGTGCCAGCAGCCCCTCAGGGGGCGATTCGGCCTACGAGCAGTACTTC.

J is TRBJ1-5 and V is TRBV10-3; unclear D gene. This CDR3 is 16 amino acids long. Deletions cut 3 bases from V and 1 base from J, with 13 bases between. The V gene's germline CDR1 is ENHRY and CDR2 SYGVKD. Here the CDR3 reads CAISDLGGPSNQPQHF. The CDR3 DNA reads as TGTGCCATCAGTGACCTTGGTGGGCCAAGCAATCAGCCCCAGCATTTT.

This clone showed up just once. CDR3 DNA: TGTGCCTGGGGGACCGGTGGGTCTGGAAACACCATATATTTT. Protein: CAWGTGGSGNTIYF. The gene calls are TRBV30 and TRBJ1-3; a possible D gene is TRBD1 (5 bases). From germline, CDR1 is GTSNPN and CDR2 SVGIG (reference sequence). The CDR3 sequence is 14 residues long. Trimming took 5 bases from V and 1 from J, leaving 12 bases between them.

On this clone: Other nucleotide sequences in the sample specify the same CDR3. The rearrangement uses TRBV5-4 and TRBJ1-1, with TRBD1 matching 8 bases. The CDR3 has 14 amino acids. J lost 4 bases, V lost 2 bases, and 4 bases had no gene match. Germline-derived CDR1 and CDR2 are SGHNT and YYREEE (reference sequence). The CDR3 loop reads CASSFGQGFTEAFF. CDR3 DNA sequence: TGTGCCAGCAGCTTTGGACAGGGATTCACTGAAGCTTTCTTT.

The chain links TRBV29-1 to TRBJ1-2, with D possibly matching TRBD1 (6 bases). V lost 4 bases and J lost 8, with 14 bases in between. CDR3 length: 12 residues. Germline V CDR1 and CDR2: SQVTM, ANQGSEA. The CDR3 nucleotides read TGCAGCGTTGGCCTGGGGGCGCCCGGCTACACCTTC. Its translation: CSVGLGAPGYTF.

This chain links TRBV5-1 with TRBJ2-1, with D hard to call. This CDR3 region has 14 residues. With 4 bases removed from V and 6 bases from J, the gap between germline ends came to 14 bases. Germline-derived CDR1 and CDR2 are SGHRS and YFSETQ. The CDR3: CASSQRVDGNEQFF. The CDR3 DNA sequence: TGCGCCAGCAGCCAACGCGTCGACGGCAATGAGCAGTTCTTC.

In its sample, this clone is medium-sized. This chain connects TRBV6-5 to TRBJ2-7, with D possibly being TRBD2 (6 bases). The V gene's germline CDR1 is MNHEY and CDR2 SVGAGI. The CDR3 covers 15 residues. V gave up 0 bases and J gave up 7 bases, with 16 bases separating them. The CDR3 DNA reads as TGTGCCAGCAGTTACTCTGGGGACGGAGGGAGAGAGCAGTACTTC. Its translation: CASSYSGDGGREQYF.